This T cell receptor (beta chain) was sequenced for a study of neurological immune-mediated disorders. Synthesis of cDNA was accomplished via 5'RACE employing 10-nucleotide random UMIs. TCRdb re-derived calls from the 5' RACE reads in MiXCR, one entry per CDR3 protein. Of 65,000 to 95,000 distinct CDR3 sequences in the sample, 4.5% to 6.5% are singletons; the top ten hold 2% to 2.5%. Study-wide results and limits: Neither clinical nor MRI features were associated with the multiple sclerosis repertoire cluster.

The V gene lost 0 bases and the J gene lost 4 bases, with 6 bases spanning the gap. The CDR3 totals 13 residues. CDR1 LNHNV and CDR2 YYDKDF come from the germline V gene (reference sequence). There are many counts of this clonotype. Its antigen is unidentified. The material sequenced was PBMCs. The V gene is TRBV15, the J gene TRBJ1-1; D is uncertain. This TCR came from a woman between 25 and 40 years old with multiple sclerosis. The CDR3 here is CATSRESGTEAFF. The CDR3 DNA is TGTGCCACCAGCAGAGAGTCCGGCACTGAAGCTTTCTTT.